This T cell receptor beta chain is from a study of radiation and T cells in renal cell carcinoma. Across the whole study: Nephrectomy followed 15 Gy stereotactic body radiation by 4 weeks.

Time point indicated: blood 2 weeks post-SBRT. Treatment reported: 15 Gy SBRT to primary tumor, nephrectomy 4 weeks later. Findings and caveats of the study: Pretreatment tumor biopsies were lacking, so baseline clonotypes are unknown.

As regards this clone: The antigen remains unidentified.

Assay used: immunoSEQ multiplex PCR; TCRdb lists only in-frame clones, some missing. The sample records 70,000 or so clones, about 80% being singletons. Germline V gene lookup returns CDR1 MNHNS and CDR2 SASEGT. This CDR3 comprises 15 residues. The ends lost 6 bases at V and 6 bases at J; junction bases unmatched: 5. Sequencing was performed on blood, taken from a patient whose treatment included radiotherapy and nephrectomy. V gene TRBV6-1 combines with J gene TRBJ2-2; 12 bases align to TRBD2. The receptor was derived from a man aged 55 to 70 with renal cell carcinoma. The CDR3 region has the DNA TGTGCCAGCAGACCTAGCGGGAGGGCCGCCGGGGAGCTGTTTTTT. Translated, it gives CASRPSGRAAGELFF.